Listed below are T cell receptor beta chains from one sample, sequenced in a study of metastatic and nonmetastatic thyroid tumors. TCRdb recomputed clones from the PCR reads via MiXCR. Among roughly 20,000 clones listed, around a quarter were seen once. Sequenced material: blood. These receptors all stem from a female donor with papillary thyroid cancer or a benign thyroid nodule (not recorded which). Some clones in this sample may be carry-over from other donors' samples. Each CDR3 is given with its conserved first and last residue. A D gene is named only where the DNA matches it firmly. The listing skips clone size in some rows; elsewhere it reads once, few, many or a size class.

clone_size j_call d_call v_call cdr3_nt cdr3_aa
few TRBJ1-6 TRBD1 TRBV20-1 TGCAGTGCGTCTCGACAGGGTTCGAATTCACCCCTCCACTTT CSASRQGSNSPLHF
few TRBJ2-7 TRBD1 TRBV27 TGTGCCAGCCGAACCGAGACAGGGGATTCCTACGAGCAGTACTTC CASRTETGDSYEQYF
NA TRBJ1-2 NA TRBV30 TGTGCCTGGAGGCCTCCGGACAGTTACTATGGCTACACCTTC CAWRPPDSYYGYTF
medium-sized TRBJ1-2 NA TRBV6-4 TGTGCCAGCAGTATAGGGACCCCGCAAGAGGGGTATGGCTACACCTTC CASSIGTPQEGYGYTF
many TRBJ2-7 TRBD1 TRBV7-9 TGTGCCAGCAGCCATACCGGGACAGGGGGGAGGGAGCAGTACTTC CASSHTGTGGREQYF
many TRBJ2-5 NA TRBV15 TGTGCCACCAGCACGACGGAGACCCAGTACTTC CATSTTETQYF
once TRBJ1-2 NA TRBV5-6 TGTGCCAGCACCCTATTGAGAGGTCGGGGCTACACCTTC CASTLLRGRGYTF
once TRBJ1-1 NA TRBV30 TGTGCCTGGAGGGGAAGTAGGAACACTGAAGCTTTCTTT CAWRGSRNTEAFF
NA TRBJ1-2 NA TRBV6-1 TGTGCATGTAAAAAGGAGGGGGTCTATGGCTACACCTTC CACKKEGVYGYTF
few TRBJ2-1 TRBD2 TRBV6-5 TGTGCCAGCAGTTACAGTCTAGCGGGAGGAGGCAATGAGCAGTTCTTC CASSYSLAGGGNEQFF
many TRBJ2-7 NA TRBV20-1 TGCAGTGCTAGAGCCCCTCCCGCCGGACTCGAGCAGTACTTC CSARAPPAGLEQYF
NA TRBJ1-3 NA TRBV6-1 TGTGCCAGCAGTCGTCTTTGGGGGCTCTCTGGAAACACCATATATTTT CASSRLWGLSGNTIYF
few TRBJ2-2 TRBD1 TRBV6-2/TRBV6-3 TGTGCCAGCACTACACCGGGACAGGGGGCCTGGTCCGGGGAGCTGTTTTTT CASTTPGQGAWSGELFF
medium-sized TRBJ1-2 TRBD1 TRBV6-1 TGTGCCAGCAGTGAAGCGGGGTTCCCGGGACAGGACTATGGCTACACCTTC CASSEAGFPGQDYGYTF
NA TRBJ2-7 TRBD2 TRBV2 TGTGCCAGCAGTGAAGGGGACTACTACTACGAGCAGTACTTC CASSEGDYYYEQYF
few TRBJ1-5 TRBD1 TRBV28 TGTGCCAGCAGTTTCGGGCACAGGGGTGGCAATCAGCCCCAGCATTTT CASSFGHRGGNQPQHF
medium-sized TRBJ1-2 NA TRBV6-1 TGTGCCTGCCAAAAGGAGGGGGTCTATGGCTACACCTTC CACQKEGVYGYTF
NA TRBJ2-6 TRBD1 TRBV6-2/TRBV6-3 TGTGCCAGCAGTTACACAGGGGGCGATGGGGCCAACGTCCTGACTTTC CASSYTGGDGANVLTF
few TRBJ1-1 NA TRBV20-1 TGCAGTGCTAGAGATCAAAGACCTGAGGCTTTCTTT CSARDQRPEAFF
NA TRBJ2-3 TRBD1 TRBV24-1 TGTGCCACCAGTGTCGGGACAGGCAGGGTCACAGATACGCAGTATTTT CATSVGTGRVTDTQYF
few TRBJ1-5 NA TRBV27 TGTGCCAGCAGTTCGGGACCGGGGGCAGGGCAGCCCCAGCATTTT CASSSGPGAGQPQHF
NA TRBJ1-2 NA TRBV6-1 TGTGCCAGCAGTGACTTAGAAGGGAACTATGGCTACACCTTC CASSDLEGNYGYTF
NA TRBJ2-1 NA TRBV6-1 TGTGCCAGCAGACCTCAAGCGGTAAGCTCCTACAATGAGCAGTTCTTC CASRPQAVSSYNEQFF
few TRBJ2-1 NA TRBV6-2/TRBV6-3 TGTGCCAGCCGGATCGGATCCCTTTGGAATGAGCAGTTCTTC CASRIGSLWNEQFF
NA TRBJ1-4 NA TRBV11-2 TGTGCCAGCAGCTTTGTCCCGGGACCAAATGAAAAACTGTTTTTT CASSFVPGPNEKLFF
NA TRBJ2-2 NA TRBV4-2 TGTGCCAGCAGCCAGGCCGCAGGGGACGGGGAGCTGTTTTTT CASSQAAGDGELFF
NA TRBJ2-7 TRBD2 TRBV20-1 TGCAGTGCTAGAAGGGGACTAGGCTCCTACGAGCAGTACTTC CSARRGLGSYEQYF
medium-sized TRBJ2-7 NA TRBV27 TGTGCCAGCAGTCTTAGTATGATGGACGAGCAGTACTTC CASSLSMMDEQYF
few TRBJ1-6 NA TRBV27 TGTGCCAGCTCACCAGGGCAGCATTCACCCCTCCACTTT CASSPGQHSPLHF
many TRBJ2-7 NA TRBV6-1 TGTGCCAGCAGGGACCTTGAGAAGAGGAACGAGCAGTACTTC CASRDLEKRNEQYF
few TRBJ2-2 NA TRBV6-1 TGTGCCAGCAGACAATCAGGGGTAAGGACCGGGGAGCTGTTTTTT CASRQSGVRTGELFF
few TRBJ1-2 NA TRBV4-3 TGCGCCAGCAGCCCCGCGGGGGGGGTGTTGGGCTACACCTTC CASSPAGGVLGYTF
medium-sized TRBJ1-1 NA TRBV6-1 TGTGCCAGCAGTGGTCAGATGCCGAACACTGAAGCTTTCTTT CASSGQMPNTEAFF
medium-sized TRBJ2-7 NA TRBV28 TGTGCCAGCACCAAGGGTCTAGGGGGATACGAGCAGTACTTC CASTKGLGGYEQYF
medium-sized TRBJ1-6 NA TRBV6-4 TGTGCCAGCAGTGAGGACTATAATTCACCCCTCCACTTT CASSEDYNSPLHF
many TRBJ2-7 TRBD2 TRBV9 TGTGCCAGCAGTCCCGGAGCCGGACTAGCGGCGGGCGAGCAGTACTTC CASSPGAGLAAGEQYF
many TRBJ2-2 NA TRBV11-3 TGTGCCAGCAGCTTAGGGTTTGGGTCCGGGGAGCTGTTTTTT CASSLGFGSGELFF
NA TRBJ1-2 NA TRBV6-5 TGTGCCAGCGGTTACTCCCAAGGACTGCCCTATGGCTACACCTTC CASGYSQGLPYGYTF
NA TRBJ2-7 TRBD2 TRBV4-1 TGCGCCAGCAGCCAAGACCCCGGGGGGAGTTCCTACGAGCAGTACTTC CASSQDPGGSSYEQYF
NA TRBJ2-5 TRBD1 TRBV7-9 TGTGCCAGCAGCCTTGGACAGGGTGAGACCCAGTACTTC CASSLGQGETQYF
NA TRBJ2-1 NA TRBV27 TGTGCCAGCAGTCTCGGAAATGAGAAGTTCTTC CASSLGNEKFF
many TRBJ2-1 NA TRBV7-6 TGTGCCAGCAGCTTGTGGACCAGCAATGAGCAGTTCTTC CASSLWTSNEQFF
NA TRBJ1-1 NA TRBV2 TGTGCCAGCCGCACCAGGTCAGCAAACACTGAAGCTTTCTTT CASRTRSANTEAFF
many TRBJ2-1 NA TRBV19 TGTGCCAGTAGTGCCTACAGGCCGGACAATGAGCAGTTCTTC CASSAYRPDNEQFF
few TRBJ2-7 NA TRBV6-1 TGTGCCAGCGTGTTAAACCCTTGGGACGAGCAGTACTTC CASVLNPWDEQYF
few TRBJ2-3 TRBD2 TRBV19 TGTGCCAGTCAGCGGGAGGTCCCTGGAGATACGCAGTATTTT CASQREVPGDTQYF
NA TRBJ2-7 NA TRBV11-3 TGTGCCAGCAGCTTAGATCACGTGGTCGAGCAGTACTTC CASSLDHVVEQYF
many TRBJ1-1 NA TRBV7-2 TGTGCCAAAAATGAAGCTGACAGACTGAACACTGAAGCTTTCTTT CAKNEADRLNTEAFF
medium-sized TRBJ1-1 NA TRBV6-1 TGTGCCAGCGGGGGAAGGCTGCTCACTGAAGCTTTCTTT CASGGRLLTEAFF
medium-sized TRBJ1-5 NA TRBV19 TGTGCCAGTAGTATTCAGTTGACCGGCAATCAGCCCCAGCATTTT CASSIQLTGNQPQHF
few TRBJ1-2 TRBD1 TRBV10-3 TGTGCCATCAGTGAGTCCAGGGACAGGGGGTATGGCTACACCTTC CAISESRDRGYGYTF